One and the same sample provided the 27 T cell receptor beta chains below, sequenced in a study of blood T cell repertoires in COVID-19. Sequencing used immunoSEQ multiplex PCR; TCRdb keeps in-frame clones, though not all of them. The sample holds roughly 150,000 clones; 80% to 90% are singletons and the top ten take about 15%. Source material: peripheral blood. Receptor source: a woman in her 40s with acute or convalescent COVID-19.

The CDR3 DNA reads as TGCAGTGCTAGTAGCGGTTTTAGTGAGCAGTTCTTC. It encodes CSASSGFSEQFF. The V gene is TRBV20-1, the J gene TRBJ2-1, with D possibly TRBD2 on 6 matching bases. V was shortened by 3 bases and J by 9 bases, with 12 bases between the two germline ends. CDR3 length equals 12 residues. Germline V CDR1 and CDR2: DFQATT, SNEGSKA (reference sequence).

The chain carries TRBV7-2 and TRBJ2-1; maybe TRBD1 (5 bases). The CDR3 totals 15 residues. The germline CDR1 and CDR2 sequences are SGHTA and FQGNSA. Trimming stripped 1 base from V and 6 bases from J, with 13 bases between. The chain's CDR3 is CASSLEQGWINEQFF. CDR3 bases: TGTGCCAGCAGCTTAGAGCAGGGATGGATCAATGAGCAGTTCTTC. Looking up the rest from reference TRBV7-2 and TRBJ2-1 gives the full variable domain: GAGVSQSPSNKVTEKGKDVELRCDPISGHTALYWYRQSLGQGLEFLIYFQGNSAPDKSGLPSDRFSAERTGGSVSTLTIQRTQQEDSAVYLCASSLEQGWINEQFFGPGTRLTVL.

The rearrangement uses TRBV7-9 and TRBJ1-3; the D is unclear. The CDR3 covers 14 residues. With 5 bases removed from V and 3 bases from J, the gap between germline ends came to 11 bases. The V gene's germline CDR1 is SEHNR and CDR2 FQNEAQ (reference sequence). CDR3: CASSLNNFGNTIYF. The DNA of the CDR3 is TGTGCCAGCAGCCTCAACAATTTTGGAAACACCATATATTTT.

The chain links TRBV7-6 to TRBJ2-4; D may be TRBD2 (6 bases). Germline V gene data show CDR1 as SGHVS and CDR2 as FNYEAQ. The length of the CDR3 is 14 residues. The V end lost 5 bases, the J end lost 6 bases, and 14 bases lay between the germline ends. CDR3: CASSPTSIGNIQYF. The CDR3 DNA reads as TGTGCCAGCAGCCCCACTAGCATCGGAAACATTCAGTACTTC.

CDR3 DNA: TGCGCCAGCAGTCCTATTACAGGGGGCTTGGACACCATATATTTT. Protein product: CASSPITGGLDTIYF. The V gene is TRBV4-1, the J gene TRBJ1-3; TRBD1 aligns across 9 bases. Germline lookup yields CDR1 MGHRA and CDR2 YSYEKL. V lost 6 bases to trimming and J lost 8 bases; unmatched junction nucleotides: 11. CDR3 size: 15 residues.

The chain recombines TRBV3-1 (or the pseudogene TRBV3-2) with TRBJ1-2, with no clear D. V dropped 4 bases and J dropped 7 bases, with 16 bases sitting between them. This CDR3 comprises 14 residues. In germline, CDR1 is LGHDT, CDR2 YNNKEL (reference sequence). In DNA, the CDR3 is TGTGCCAGCAGCCCTACACTGAGGTCTTTTGGCTACACCTTC. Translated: CASSPTLRSFGYTF.

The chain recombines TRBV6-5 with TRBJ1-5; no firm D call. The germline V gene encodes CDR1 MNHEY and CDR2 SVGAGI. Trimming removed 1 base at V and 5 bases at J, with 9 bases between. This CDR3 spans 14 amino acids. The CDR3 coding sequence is TGTGCCAGCAGTTACTACGGGATGGATCAGCCCCAGCATTTT. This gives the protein CASSYYGMDQPQHF.

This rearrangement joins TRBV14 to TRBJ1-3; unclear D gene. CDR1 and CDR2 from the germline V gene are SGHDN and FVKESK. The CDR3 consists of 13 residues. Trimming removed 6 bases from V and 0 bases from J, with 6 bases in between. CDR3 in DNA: TGTGCCAGCAGGGGCATCTCTGGAAACACCATATATTTT. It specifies CASRGISGNTIYF.

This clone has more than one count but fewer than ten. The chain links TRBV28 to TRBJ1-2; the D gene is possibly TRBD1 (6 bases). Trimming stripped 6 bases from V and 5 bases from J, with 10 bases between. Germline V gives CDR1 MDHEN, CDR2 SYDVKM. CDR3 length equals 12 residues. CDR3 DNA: TGTGCCAGCAGAGAACAGGGTTATGGCTACACCTTC. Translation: CASREQGYGYTF.

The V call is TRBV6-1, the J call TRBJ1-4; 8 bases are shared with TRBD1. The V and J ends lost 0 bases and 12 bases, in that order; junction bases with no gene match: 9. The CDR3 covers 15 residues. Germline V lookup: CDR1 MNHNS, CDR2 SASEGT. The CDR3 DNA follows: TGTGCCAGCAGTGAAGCTGGGCAGGGGGCGAGACAACTGTTTTTT. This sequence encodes CASSEAGQGARQLFF.

The CDR3 region has the DNA TGCGCCAGTACTACACAACCAGAGTCTGGAAACACCATATATTTT. Its protein product is CASTTQPESGNTIYF. The V and J genes are TRBV5-1 and TRBJ1-3; D remains ambiguous. V lost 8 bases and J 1 base, leaving 16 bases between the germline ends. This CDR3 has 15 amino acids. Germline V gene sequence: CDR1 SGHRS, CDR2 YFSETQ.

In DNA form, the CDR3 reads TGTGCCAGCAGCCACGACAGGGGGAACTACGAGCAGTACTTC. Amino acid sequence: CASSHDRGNYEQYF. The rearrangement uses TRBV5-4 and TRBJ2-7, with TRBD1 matching over 9 bases. The CDR3 sequence is 14 residues long. The V gene's germline CDR1 is SGHNT and CDR2 YYREEE (reference sequence). J gave up 3 bases and V 4 bases, and 5 bases lay outside the gene matches.

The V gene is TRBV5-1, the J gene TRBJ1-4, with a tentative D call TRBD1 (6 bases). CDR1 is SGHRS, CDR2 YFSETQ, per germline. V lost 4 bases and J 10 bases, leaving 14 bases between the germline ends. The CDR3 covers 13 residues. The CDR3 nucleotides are TGCGCCAGCAGCCCCTGGACAGACGGAAAACTGTTTTTT. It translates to CASSPWTDGKLFF.

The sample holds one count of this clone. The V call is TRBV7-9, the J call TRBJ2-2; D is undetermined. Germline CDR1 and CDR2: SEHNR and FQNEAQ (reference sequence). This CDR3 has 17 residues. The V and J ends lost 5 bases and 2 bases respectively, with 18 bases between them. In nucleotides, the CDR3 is TGTGCCAGCAGCCCCCAGCGCGTACGAGACAACACCGGGGAGCTGTTTTTT. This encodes CASSPQRVRDNTGELFF.

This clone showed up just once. DNA of the CDR3: TGCGCCAGCAGCTCGACATCCGGGACAGGCCCCTACGAGCAGTACTTC. Translated: CASSSTSGTGPYEQYF. V and J are TRBV5-1 and TRBJ2-7; 8 bases are shared with TRBD1. This CDR3 region has 16 residues. J gave up 2 bases and V 3 bases, and 10 bases lay outside the gene matches. The germline CDR1 and CDR2 sequences are SGHRS and YFSETQ.

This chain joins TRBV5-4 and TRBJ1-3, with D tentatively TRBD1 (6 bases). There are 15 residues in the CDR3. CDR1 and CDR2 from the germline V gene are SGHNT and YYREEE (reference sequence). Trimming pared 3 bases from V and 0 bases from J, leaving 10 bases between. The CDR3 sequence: CASSWGPTSGNTIYF. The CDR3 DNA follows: TGTGCCAGCAGCTGGGGGCCAACCTCTGGAAACACCATATATTTT.

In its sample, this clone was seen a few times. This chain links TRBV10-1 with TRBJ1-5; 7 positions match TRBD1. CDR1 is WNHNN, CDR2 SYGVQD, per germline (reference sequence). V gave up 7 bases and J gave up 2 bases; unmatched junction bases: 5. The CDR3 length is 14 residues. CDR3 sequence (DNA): TGCGCCAGCACCCTAGACAGGGGCAATCAGCCCCAGCATTTT. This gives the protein CASTLDRGNQPQHF.

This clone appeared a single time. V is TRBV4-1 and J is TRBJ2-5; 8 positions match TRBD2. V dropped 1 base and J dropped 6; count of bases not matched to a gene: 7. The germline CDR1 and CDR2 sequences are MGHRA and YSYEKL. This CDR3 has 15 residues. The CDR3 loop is CASSQGAGRAKTQYF. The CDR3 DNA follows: TGCGCCAGCAGCCAAGGGGCCGGGAGGGCCAAGACCCAGTACTTC.

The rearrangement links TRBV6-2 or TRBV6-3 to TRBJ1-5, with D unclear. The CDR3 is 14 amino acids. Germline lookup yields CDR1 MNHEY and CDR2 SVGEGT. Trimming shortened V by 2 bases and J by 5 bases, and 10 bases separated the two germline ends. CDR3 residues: CASSYPGVDQPQHF. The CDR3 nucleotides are TGTGCCAGCAGTTACCCCGGGGTTGATCAGCCCCAGCATTTT.

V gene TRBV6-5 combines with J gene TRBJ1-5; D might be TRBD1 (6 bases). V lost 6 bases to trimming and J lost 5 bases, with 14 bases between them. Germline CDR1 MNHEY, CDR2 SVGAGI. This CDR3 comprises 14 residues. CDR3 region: CASRRQGIDQPQHF. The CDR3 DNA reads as TGTGCCAGCAGGCGGCAGGGGATCGATCAGCCCCAGCATTTT.

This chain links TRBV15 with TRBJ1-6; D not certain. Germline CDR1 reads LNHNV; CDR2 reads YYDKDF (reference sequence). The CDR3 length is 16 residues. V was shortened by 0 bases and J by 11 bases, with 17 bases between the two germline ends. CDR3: CATSRDMAGTGPPLHF. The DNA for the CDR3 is TGTGCCACCAGCAGAGATATGGCGGGAACGGGTCCACCCCTCCACTTT.

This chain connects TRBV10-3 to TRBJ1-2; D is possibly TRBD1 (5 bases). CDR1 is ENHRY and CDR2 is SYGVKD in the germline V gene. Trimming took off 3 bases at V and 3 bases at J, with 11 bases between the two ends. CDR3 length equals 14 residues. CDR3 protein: CAISEGQGYYGYTF. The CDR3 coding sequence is TGTGCCATCAGTGAAGGGCAGGGCTACTATGGCTACACCTTC.

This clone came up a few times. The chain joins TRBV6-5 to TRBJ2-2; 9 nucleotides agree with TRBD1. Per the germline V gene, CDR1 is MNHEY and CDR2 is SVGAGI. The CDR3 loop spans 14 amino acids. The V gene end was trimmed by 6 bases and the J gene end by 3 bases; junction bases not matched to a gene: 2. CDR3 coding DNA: TGTGCCAGCAGGGACAGGGGATACACCGGGGAGCTGTTTTTT. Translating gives CASRDRGYTGELFF.

CDR3 in DNA: TGCGCCAGCAGCCAAGTGGGACTAGCGGGGGGGAATGAGCAGTTCTTC. Translating it yields CASSQVGLAGGNEQFF. The chain combines TRBV4-1 with TRBJ2-1; 16 bases map to TRBD2. CDR1 MGHRA and CDR2 YSYEKL come from the germline V gene. CDR3 size: 16 residues. V lost 1 base to trimming and J lost 7 bases; unmatched junction nucleotides: 1.

This CDR3 is CASSSDRMGDTQYF. The DNA for the CDR3 is TGTGCCAGCAGTTCCGACAGGATGGGAGATACGCAGTATTTT. The chain joins TRBV7-9 to TRBJ2-3; tentative D call: TRBD1 (6 bases). The CDR3 runs 14 residues. V lost 6 bases, J lost 5 bases, and 15 bases lay in between. Germline V gives CDR1 SEHNR, CDR2 FQNEAQ (reference sequence).

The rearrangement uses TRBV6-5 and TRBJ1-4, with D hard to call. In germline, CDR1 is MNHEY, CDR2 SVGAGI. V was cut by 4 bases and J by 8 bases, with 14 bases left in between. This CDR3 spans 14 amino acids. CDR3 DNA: TGTGCCAGCAGTTTGGATAGGCAGGAAGAAAAACTGTTTTTT. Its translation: CASSLDRQEEKLFF.

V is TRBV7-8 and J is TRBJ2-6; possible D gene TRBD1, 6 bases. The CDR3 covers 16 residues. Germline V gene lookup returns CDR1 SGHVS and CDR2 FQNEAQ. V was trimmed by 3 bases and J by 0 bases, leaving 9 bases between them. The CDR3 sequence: CASSLATGSGANVLTF. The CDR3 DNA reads TGTGCCAGCAGCTTGGCGACAGGCTCTGGGGCCAACGTCCTGACTTTC.